These T cell receptor beta chains were read from a single sample in a study of cytomegalovirus exposure and HLA in healthy donors. Libraries were prepared by immunoSEQ multiplex PCR; TCRdb keeps only in-frame clonotypes and omits some of them. The profile shows fewer than 300,000 clones, more than 75% of them singletons. Sequencing input: PBMCs. The receptor set was obtained from a woman aged 18 to 35 in good health and CMV-seronegative. Each CDR3 is given with its conserved first and last residue. A D gene is named only where the DNA matches it firmly. The listing skips clone size in some rows; elsewhere it reads once, few, many or a size class.

v_call	d_call	j_call	clone_size	cdr3_aa	cdr3_nt
TRBV2	TRBD2	TRBJ2-5	.	CASKRDAGGVAQYF	TGTGCCAGCAAGAGGGATGCGGGGGGGGTGGCCCAGTACTTC
TRBV11-2	.	TRBJ2-7	.	CASSPRADFSYEQYF	TGTGCCAGCAGCCCAAGGGCGGACTTCTCCTACGAGCAGTACTTC
TRBV7-8	.	TRBJ2-7	.	CASSLAFQGHEQYF	TGTGCCAGCAGCTTAGCGTTTCAGGGCCACGAGCAGTACTTC
TRBV10-3	.	TRBJ1-2	.	CAISETPQGYKGYTF	TGTGCCATCAGTGAGACCCCCCAGGGGTATAAGGGCTACACCTTC
TRBV15	.	TRBJ1-2	once	CATSRDRDSYTF	TGTGCCACCAGCAGAGACAGGGATAGCTACACCTTC
TRBV9	.	TRBJ2-7	many	CASSVDGNWEEQYF	TGTGCCAGCAGCGTAGACGGCAATTGGGAGGAGCAGTACTTC
TRBV2	TRBD2	TRBJ2-3	.	CASSLTSGSSTDTQYF	TGTGCCAGCAGCCTCACTAGCGGGTCTAGCACAGATACGCAGTATTTT
TRBV25-1	.	TRBJ2-3	.	CASSDQGVTQYF	TGTGCCAGCAGTGACCAAGGGGTCACGCAGTATTTT
TRBV18	TRBD1	TRBJ2-7	.	CASSPPGTGPSEQYF	TGTGCCAGCTCACCCCCTGGGACAGGGCCTAGCGAGCAGTACTTC
TRBV10-3	TRBD2	TRBJ2-3	.	CAISPGTSGRADTQYF	TGTGCCATCAGCCCCGGGACTAGCGGGAGGGCTGATACGCAGTATTTT
TRBV27	TRBD1	TRBJ1-5	.	CASSLWTGEPQHF	TGTGCCAGCAGTTTGTGGACAGGGGAGCCCCAGCATTTT
TRBV11-2	.	TRBJ2-1	.	CASSLAQVPEFF	TGTGCCAGCAGCTTGGCACAGGTCCCGGAGTTCTTC
TRBV5-4	.	TRBJ2-2	.	CASSPSGLRVSGELFF	TGTGCCAGCAGCCCGAGTGGACTAAGGGTCTCCGGGGAGCTGTTTTTT
TRBV9	TRBD1	TRBJ2-5	.	CASSSQGQVQETQYF	TGTGCCAGCAGCTCACAGGGACAGGTACAAGAGACCCAGTACTTC
TRBV30	TRBD2	TRBJ2-1	.	CAWSVIGWEGNNEQFF	TGTGCCTGGAGTGTAATCGGGTGGGAGGGCAACAATGAGCAGTTCTTC
TRBV5-6	TRBD1	TRBJ2-7	.	CASSWGFGTGGSEQYF	TGTGCCAGCAGCTGGGGATTCGGGACAGGGGGATCCGAGCAGTACTTC
TRBV29-1	.	TRBJ2-5	.	CSVRSYRGTETQYF	TGCAGCGTCAGAAGCTATCGGGGGACGGAGACCCAGTACTTC
TRBV10-3	.	TRBJ1-1	.	CAISDYGVTEAFF	TGTGCCATCAGTGACTACGGGGTAACTGAAGCTTTCTTT
TRBV18	.	TRBJ2-7	.	CASSPVQGSSYEQYF	TGTGCCAGCTCACCCGTACAGGGAAGCTCCTACGAGCAGTACTTC
TRBV4-1	.	TRBJ1-1	.	CASSSQAGINTEAFF	TGCGCCAGCAGCTCACAGGCAGGGATAAACACTGAAGCTTTCTTT
TRBV6-5	.	TRBJ2-5	once	CASSYEPRKPQETQYF	TGTGCCAGCAGTTACGAGCCGAGAAAGCCTCAAGAGACCCAGTACTTC
TRBV21-1	.	TRBJ1-3	.	CASSSRGGENTIYF	TGTGCCAGCAGCTCTCGAGGGGGGGAGAACACCATATATTTT
TRBV9	TRBD2	TRBJ2-4	.	CASSVDLAGGPRNIQYF	TGTGCCAGCAGCGTAGATCTAGCGGGAGGGCCTAGAAACATTCAGTACTTC
TRBV29-1	.	TRBJ1-3	.	CSVDRGGNTIYF	TGCAGCGTTGACAGGGGAGGAAACACCATATATTTT
TRBV2	TRBD1	TRBJ1-2	few	CASSGDSSRGYTF	TGTGCCAGCAGCGGGGACAGTTCGAGGGGCTACACCTTC
TRBV11-1	TRBD1	TRBJ2-1	.	CASSTLGQAHNEQFF	TGTGCCAGCAGCACCCTGGGACAGGCCCACAATGAGCAGTTCTTC
TRBV19	TRBD1	TRBJ1-2	.	CATRAGQIYGYTF	TGTGCCACACGGGCGGGACAGATCTATGGCTACACCTTC
TRBV4-3	TRBD2	TRBJ2-7	.	CASSQDLGLPKIYEQYF	TGCGCCAGCAGCCAAGATCTGGGACTACCAAAAATCTACGAGCAGTACTTC
TRBV6-5	.	TRBJ1-2	.	CASSPPGRNYGYTF	TGTGCCAGCAGCCCTCCGGGGAGAAACTATGGCTACACCTTC
TRBV9	.	TRBJ1-1	.	CASSAYRTMNTEAFF	TGTGCCAGCAGCGCCTACAGGACTATGAACACTGAAGCTTTCTTT
TRBV5-1	.	TRBJ1-1	once	CASSLAIGGTEAFF	TGCGCCAGCAGCTTGGCCATCGGGGGGACTGAAGCTTTCTTT
TRBV25-1	.	TRBJ2-7	.	CASRSRESGYEQYF	TGTGCCAGCAGAAGCCGAGAGTCAGGCTACGAGCAGTACTTC
TRBV19	.	TRBJ2-7	.	CATANPTYEQYF	TGTGCCACCGCTAATCCCACCTACGAGCAGTACTTC
TRBV29-1	TRBD1	TRBJ1-2	.	CSSSGTGGGYTF	TGCAGCTCCTCAGGGACAGGCGGCGGCTACACCTTC
TRBV9	.	TRBJ2-7	.	CASSTRVDSYEQYF	TGTGCCAGCAGCACCAGGGTTGACTCCTACGAGCAGTACTTC
TRBV28	TRBD2	TRBJ2-7	.	CASSLFFGDGVTSDSYEQYF	TGTGCCAGCAGTTTATTTTTCGGGGACGGCGTGACTAGCGACTCCTACGAGCAGTACTTC
TRBV13	.	TRBJ2-2	.	CASSLRQTYTGELFF	TGTGCCAGCAGCTTAAGACAGACGTACACCGGGGAGCTGTTTTTT
TRBV30	.	TRBJ2-1	.	CAWSVLREQFF	TGTGCCTGGAGCGTCTTGCGTGAGCAGTTCTTC
TRBV27	.	TRBJ1-1	.	CASSSDRNTEAFF	TGTGCCAGCAGTTCCGACAGGAACACTGAAGCTTTCTTT
TRBV14	.	TRBJ2-2	.	CASSQNQGYSTGELFF	TGTGCCAGCAGCCAAAATCAGGGGTACAGCACCGGGGAGCTGTTTTTT
TRBV5-1	.	TRBJ1-2	.	CASSNSDSYGYTF	TGCGCCAGCAGCAACTCTGACAGTTATGGCTACACCTTC
TRBV11-2	TRBD1	TRBJ2-7	.	CASSLVPRDRGHEQYF	TGTGCCAGCAGCTTAGTCCCTAGGGACAGGGGGCACGAGCAGTACTTC
TRBV7-2	TRBD1	TRBJ1-2	.	CASSSVPGQGTGGYTF	TGTGCCAGCAGTAGTGTCCCGGGACAGGGGACGGGAGGCTACACCTTC
TRBV27	.	TRBJ2-3	once	CASSFYGNTDTQYF	TGTGCCAGCAGTTTTTACGGGAACACAGATACGCAGTATTTT
TRBV27	TRBD1	TRBJ1-2	.	CASRGRQGLYGYTF	TGTGCCAGCAGAGGTAGACAGGGCCTCTATGGCTACACCTTC
TRBV7-3	TRBD2	TRBJ2-1	once	CASSLLADSYNEQFF	TGTGCCAGCAGCCTTCTAGCGGACTCCTACAATGAGCAGTTCTTC
TRBV28	.	TRBJ2-3	.	CASSLGGGPYSTDTQYF	TGTGCCAGCAGTTTAGGGGGAGGCCCGTATAGCACAGATACGCAGTATTTT
TRBV7-9	.	TRBJ1-2	.	CASSYLRGQLYGYTF	TGTGCCAGCAGCTACCTCCGTGGGCAACTCTATGGCTACACCTTC
TRBV28	TRBD1	TRBJ1-2	.	CASSSWTGSIYGYTF	TGTGCCAGCAGTTCCTGGACAGGGAGTATCTATGGCTACACCTTC
TRBV29-1	TRBD1	TRBJ2-3	once	CSPIVQQGAFADTQYF	TGCAGCCCTATTGTCCAGCAGGGGGCGTTTGCAGATACGCAGTATTTT
TRBV14	TRBD2	TRBJ2-7	.	CASSQRTSGRTYEQYF	TGTGCCAGCAGCCAGAGGACTAGCGGGAGGACCTACGAGCAGTACTTC
TRBV5-1	.	TRBJ2-7	.	CASSLEGVSSYEQYF	TGCGCCAGCAGCTTGGAGGGGGTTAGCTCCTACGAGCAGTACTTC
TRBV7-9	TRBD1	TRBJ1-1	many	CASSSPGQWNTEAFF	TGTGCCAGCAGCTCGCCGGGACAGTGGAACACTGAAGCTTTCTTT
TRBV6-1	.	TRBJ2-7	.	CASSRWQGYEQYF	TGTGCCAGCAGTCGTTGGCAGGGGTACGAGCAGTACTTC
TRBV12-5	TRBD2	TRBJ2-7	.	CASGFGGREGPRKFYEQYF	TGTGCTAGTGGTTTCGGGGGGCGGGAGGGACCCCGAAAGTTCTACGAGCAGTACTTC
TRBV5-1	TRBD2	TRBJ2-7	.	CASSLAGTSGRGAGEYF	TGCGCCAGCAGCTTGGCCGGTACTAGCGGGAGGGGGGCAGGAGAGTACTTC